This T cell receptor (beta chain) was captured by sequencing in a study of cytomegalovirus exposure and HLA in healthy donors. The study, taken as a whole, reports: A later analysis appeared to link common viral pathogens to several of the most significant clusters. Among TCR beta chains, those listed as cytomegalovirus-associated numbered over 150.

J was trimmed by 5 bases and V by 5 bases; bases with no gene match: 9. The V gene's germline CDR1 is GTSNPN and CDR2 SVGIG (reference sequence). This CDR3 has 15 residues. The PCR employed 60 Vbeta primers together with 13 Jbeta primers. The method was immunoSEQ multiplex PCR; TCRdb's version includes in-frame clones alone and lacks a portion of them. In all, the sample yields fewer than 85,000 clones. Details on this clone: Its specificity is not known. The sample carries other DNA sequences with the same CDR3.

The chain couples TRBV30 to TRBJ1-6; 7 bases are a match to TRBD1. The clonotype was recovered from a man aged 50 or older in good health and CMV-seropositive. Sample: PBMCs. The CDR3 region is CAWVMDRRHNSPLHF. The DNA for the CDR3 is TGTGCCTGGGTCATGGACAGGCGACATAATTCACCCCTCCACTTT. The full variable domain, its missing parts supplied by reference TRBV30 and TRBJ1-6, is SQTIHQWPATLVQPVGSPLSLECTVEGTSNPNLYWYRQAAGRGLQLLFYSVGIGQISSEVPQNLSASRPQDRQFILSSKKLLLSDSGFYLCAWVMDRRHNSPLHFGNGTRLTVT.